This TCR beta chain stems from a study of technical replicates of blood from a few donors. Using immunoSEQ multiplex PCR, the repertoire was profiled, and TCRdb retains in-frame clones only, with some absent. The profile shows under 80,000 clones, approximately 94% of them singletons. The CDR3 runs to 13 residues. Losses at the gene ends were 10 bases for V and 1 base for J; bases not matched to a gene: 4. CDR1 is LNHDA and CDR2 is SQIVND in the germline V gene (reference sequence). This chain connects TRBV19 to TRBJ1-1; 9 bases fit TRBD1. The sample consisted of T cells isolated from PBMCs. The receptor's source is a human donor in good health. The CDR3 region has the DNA TGTGCCACCGGACAGGGGTCGAACACTGAAGCTTTCTTT. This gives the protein CATGQGSNTEAFF.